A selection of T cell receptor beta chains follows, all from one sample in a study of blood T cell repertoires in COVID-19. Method: immunoSEQ multiplex PCR; TCRdb's copy keeps in-frame clones and lacks some. The sample lists 85,000 to 90,000 clones; more than 75% were seen once. Material for sequencing was peripheral blood. The source is a human donor in a cohort sampled during active COVID-19. Both conserved end residues are part of each CDR3. The size entry is marked missing in some rows and otherwise reads once, few, many or a size class.

CDR3 protein: CASSELAGGYEQFF
clone size: -
V gene: TRBV2

CDR3 protein: CASRTTGPGNTIYF
clone size: -
V gene: TRBV3-1/TRBV3-2

CDR3 protein: CASSYSGGAETQYF
clone size: -
V gene: TRBV6-2/TRBV6-3

CDR3 protein: CASSSFRGDTQYF
clone size: -
V gene: TRBV7-6

CDR3 protein: CASSHRDRGTTGELFF
clone size: -
V gene: TRBV4-1

CDR3 protein: CASSVGATSPQHF
clone size: -
V gene: TRBV2

CDR3 protein: CASSYSLSWAGDSTDTQYF
clone size: once
V gene: TRBV6-2/TRBV6-3

CDR3 protein: CASSFSGGVSYNEQFF
clone size: -
V gene: TRBV7-9

CDR3 protein: CSASGLNTEAFF
clone size: -
V gene: TRBV20-1

CDR3 protein: CASSLSQGPNYGYTF
clone size: -
V gene: TRBV5-6

CDR3 protein: CASSPLPPGQGVDGYTF
clone size: -
V gene: TRBV5-4

CDR3 protein: CAWKTVFSGYEQYF
clone size: -
V gene: TRBV30

CDR3 protein: CASRNMFEENLMAKNIQYF
clone size: -
V gene: TRBV21-1

CDR3 protein: CAWSWGAGYTDTQYF
clone size: -
V gene: TRBV30

CDR3 protein: CASSPRQGWNSPLHF
clone size: -
V gene: TRBV7-2

CDR3 protein: CASSLAQGSNEQFF
clone size: once
V gene: TRBV7-9

CDR3 protein: CASSPSWGRDTEAFF
clone size: -
V gene: TRBV6-5

CDR3 protein: CASSDSAKPQHF
clone size: few
V gene: TRBV10-2

CDR3 protein: CASSFIATGTEQFF
clone size: -
V gene: TRBV7-2

CDR3 protein: CASSEYGTGAYEQYF
clone size: -
V gene: TRBV6-1

CDR3 protein: CASSSPLSGNTIYF
clone size: -
V gene: TRBV28

CDR3 protein: CASSQDRGVYGYTF
clone size: -
V gene: TRBV4-3

CDR3 protein: CASSSPGGGSEQFF
clone size: -
V gene: TRBV19

CDR3 protein: CASRDSFYEQYF
clone size: once
V gene: TRBV28

CDR3 protein: CASRSRGRETQYF
clone size: few
V gene: TRBV25-1

CDR3 protein: CATSETTGLNTGELFF
clone size: -
V gene: TRBV24-1

CDR3 protein: CASSWSGSTYNSPLHF
clone size: few
V gene: TRBV27

CDR3 protein: CASSFDERAETQYF
clone size: once
V gene: TRBV5-4

CDR3 protein: CASSFLTRGDTQYF
clone size: -
V gene: TRBV7-2

CDR3 protein: CASSPSVGPYEQYF
clone size: once
V gene: TRBV18

CDR3 protein: CASSLGGGVRELFF
clone size: once
V gene: TRBV5-1

CDR3 protein: CAWEGARNSPLHF
clone size: -
V gene: TRBV30

CDR3 protein: CSVYLAGQETQYF
clone size: -
V gene: TRBV29-1

CDR3 protein: CASSLGGGAGGTLGEQYF
clone size: -
V gene: TRBV7-2

CDR3 protein: CAISDVRTGNSYEQYF
clone size: -
V gene: TRBV10-3

CDR3 protein: CASSIAGSSYNEQFF
clone size: -
V gene: TRBV19

CDR3 protein: CSGRGIIGPEQFF
clone size: -
V gene: TRBV29-1

CDR3 protein: CASSGRDYGYTF
clone size: many
V gene: TRBV9

CDR3 protein: CASSNRVNQETQYF
clone size: -
V gene: TRBV9

CDR3 protein: CASAPGGRAEAFF
clone size: -
V gene: TRBV27

CDR3 protein: CASSLDSYGYTF
clone size: -
V gene: TRBV4-3

CDR3 protein: CASSLGLAGTYNEQFF
clone size: -
V gene: TRBV5-8

CDR3 protein: CASGPPGNTEAFF
clone size: -
V gene: TRBV7-9

CDR3 protein: CASSPGGGRTDTQYF
clone size: few
V gene: TRBV28

CDR3 protein: CASSLGGDSTYNEQFF
clone size: -
V gene: TRBV7-2

CDR3 protein: CASSSIPQGVGTDTQYF
clone size: once
V gene: TRBV6-2/TRBV6-3

CDR3 protein: CASIFREGTGELFF
clone size: -
V gene: TRBV19

CDR3 protein: CASSPTRSYNEQFF
clone size: -
V gene: TRBV7-2

CDR3 protein: CASSPTSATTDTQYF
clone size: -
V gene: TRBV9

CDR3 protein: CATSREGTGGHEQFF
clone size: -
V gene: TRBV15

CDR3 protein: CASSPARDIRWNTEAFF
clone size: -
V gene: TRBV18

CDR3 protein: CASSEAFLRAWDTEAFF
clone size: -
V gene: TRBV6-1

CDR3 protein: CASSLGTSGSDIQYF
clone size: -
V gene: TRBV7-9

CDR3 protein: CASSPGQGVPGGNQPQHF
clone size: -
V gene: TRBV7-8

CDR3 protein: CASSPGLAGLNEQFF
clone size: -
V gene: TRBV7-7

CDR3 protein: CASAGVRADTQYF
clone size: -
V gene: TRBV9

CDR3 protein: CASSSHDRGQAFF
clone size: -
V gene: TRBV5-1

CDR3 protein: CASSWGGGDTEAFF
clone size: -
V gene: TRBV7-9

CDR3 protein: CASSRISHLTGWEHQPQHF
clone size: -
V gene: TRBV7-9

CDR3 protein: CASSSRGVARYF
clone size: -
V gene: TRBV3-1/TRBV3-2